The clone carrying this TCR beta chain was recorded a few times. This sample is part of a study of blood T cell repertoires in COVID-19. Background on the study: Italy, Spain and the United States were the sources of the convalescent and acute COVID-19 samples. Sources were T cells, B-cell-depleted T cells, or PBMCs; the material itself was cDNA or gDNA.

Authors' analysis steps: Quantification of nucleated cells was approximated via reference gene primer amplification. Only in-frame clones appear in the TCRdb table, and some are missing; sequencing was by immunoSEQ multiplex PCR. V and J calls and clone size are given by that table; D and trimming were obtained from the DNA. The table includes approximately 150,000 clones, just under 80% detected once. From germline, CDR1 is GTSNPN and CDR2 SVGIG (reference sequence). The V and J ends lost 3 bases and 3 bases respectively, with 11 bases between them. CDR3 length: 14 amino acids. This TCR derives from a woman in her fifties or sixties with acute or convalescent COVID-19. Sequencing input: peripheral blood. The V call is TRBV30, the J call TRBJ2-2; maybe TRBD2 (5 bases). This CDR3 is CAWRGAVYTGELFF. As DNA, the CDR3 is TGTGCCTGGAGGGGAGCGGTGTACACCGGGGAGCTGTTTTTT.